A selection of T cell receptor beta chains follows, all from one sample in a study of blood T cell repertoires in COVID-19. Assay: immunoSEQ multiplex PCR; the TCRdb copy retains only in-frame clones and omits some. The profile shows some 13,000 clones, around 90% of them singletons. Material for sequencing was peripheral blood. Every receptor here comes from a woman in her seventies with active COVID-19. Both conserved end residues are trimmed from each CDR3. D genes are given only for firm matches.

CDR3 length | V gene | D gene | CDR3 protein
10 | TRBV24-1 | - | ATSDGNTEAF
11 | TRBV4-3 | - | ASSQELVGEQY
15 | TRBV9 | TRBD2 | ASSVEVWGREGNEQF
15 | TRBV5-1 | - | ASSEDSAVWPKNIQY
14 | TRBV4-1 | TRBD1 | ASSQGLTGVRQPQH
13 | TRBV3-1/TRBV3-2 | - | ASSQEKTPPYEQY
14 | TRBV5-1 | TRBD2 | ASSLGTSGMADTQY
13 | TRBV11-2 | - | ASSKGAGPYNEQF
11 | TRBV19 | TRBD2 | ATSPVAGDEQY
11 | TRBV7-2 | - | ASSSAGALGYT
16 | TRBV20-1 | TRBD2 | SASTPPGRGSSSYEQY
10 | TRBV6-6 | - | ASRSGYYGYT
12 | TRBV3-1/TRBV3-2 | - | ASSQVVTAGEQY
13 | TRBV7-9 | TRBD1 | ASSSRDRAGNTIY
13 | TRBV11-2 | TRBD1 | ASSPDRGTGNTIY
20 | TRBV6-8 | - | AIRRAQFSSGSGTRVEIRSI
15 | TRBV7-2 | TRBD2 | ASSSGTSGRNFLEQY
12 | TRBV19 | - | ASSIAGGNQPQH
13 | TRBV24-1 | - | ATSDPQEGRNTIY
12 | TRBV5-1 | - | ASSTRANTGELF
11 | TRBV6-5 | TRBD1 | ASTGQGGYEQY
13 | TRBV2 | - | ASSGTSSSYNEQF
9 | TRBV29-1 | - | SVEGGETQY
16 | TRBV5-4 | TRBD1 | ASRTGGEGVRTKETQY
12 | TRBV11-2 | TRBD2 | ASSPPGGRRTQY
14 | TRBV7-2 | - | ASSSVAGQLNSPLH
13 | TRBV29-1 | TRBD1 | SVASTTGGNYGYT
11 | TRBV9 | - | ASSAGNTETQY
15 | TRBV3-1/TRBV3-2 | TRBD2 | ASSQDFGLAGADTQY
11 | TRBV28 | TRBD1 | ASRTGGITGYT
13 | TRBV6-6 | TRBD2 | ASSYYSSGRNEQF
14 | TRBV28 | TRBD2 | ASNHRRGRSTGELF
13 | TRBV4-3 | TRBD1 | ASSQGTGAYNEQF
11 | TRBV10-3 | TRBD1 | ANTGGSYNEQF
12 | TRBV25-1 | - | ASSEQGEASPLH
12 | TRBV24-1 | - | ATSDTGSNQPQH
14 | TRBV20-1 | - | SASSSRAGTGNTIY
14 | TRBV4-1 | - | ASTVLGGGSYNEQF
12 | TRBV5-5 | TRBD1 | ASSPDRGNYGYT
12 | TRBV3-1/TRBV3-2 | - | ASSRPGGTYEQY
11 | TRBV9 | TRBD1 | ASSAVTGVEQY
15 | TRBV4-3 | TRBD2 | ASSQKAGGRSYNEQF
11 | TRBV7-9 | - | ASSLLSADTQY
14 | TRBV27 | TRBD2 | ASRTGLAATYNEQF
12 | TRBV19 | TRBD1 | ASSIDRAHQPQH
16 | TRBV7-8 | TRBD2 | ASSYGTSGDTSTDTQY
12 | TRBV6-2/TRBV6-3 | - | ASSDLYSNQPQH
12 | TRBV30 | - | AWTGPNSGNTIY
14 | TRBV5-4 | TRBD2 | ASSIRGRASSDTQY
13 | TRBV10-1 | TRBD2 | ASRLAGLSTDTQY
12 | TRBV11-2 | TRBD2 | ASSSRLAPDTQY
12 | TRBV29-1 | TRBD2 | SVVAGGYQETQY
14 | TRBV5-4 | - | ASSLGQTATNEKLF